This T cell receptor (beta chain) emerged from a study of CD8+CD57+ T cells in acquired aplastic anemia. At the level of the study: Sorted CD4+ plus CD8+ cells gave DNA averaging roughly 3 ug.

The sequenced patients had an expansion of CD8+CD57+ cells seen by flow cytometry. Blood came from patients not yet given any therapy. TCR beta VDJ and CDR3 profiling used genomic DNA as template. TCRdb analysed the reads with MiXCR anew, one entry per CDR3 protein. The data contain 170,000 or so distinct CDR3 sequences, 63% of them singletons. Germline CDR1 SGHAT, CDR2 FQDESV (reference sequence). V shed 3 bases and J shed 4 bases, with 10 bases lying between them. This CDR3 is 14 amino acids long. The genes are TRBV11-1 and TRBJ1-3; TRBD1 might be the D (6 bases). Sequencing used sorted CD4+, CD8+, or CD8+CD57+ T cells (not recorded which) from PBMCs. This clonotype was obtained from a human donor with aplastic anemia. The CDR3 DNA is TGTGCCAGCAGCTTTGGGGGCCCCGGAAACACCATATATTTT. It yields the protein CASSFGGPGNTIYF.